The rows below give T cell receptor beta chains drawn from one sample of a study of cytomegalovirus exposure and HLA in healthy donors. Generated by immunoSEQ multiplex PCR, the TCRdb table keeps only in-frame clones and is missing some. This table holds fewer than 200,000 clones, about 86% found once. Material for sequencing was PBMCs. These receptor sequences come from a woman aged 25 to 39 in good health and CMV-seronegative. CDR3s include the opening cysteine and the closing phenylalanine or tryptophan. Fields, in order: J gene, D gene, clone size, V gene, CDR3 protein, CDR3 DNA. The D gene is left open where the match is weak. Clone size, where shown, is once, few, many, or a class for clones that have expanded.

j_call: TRBJ1-1
d_call: .
clone_size: .
v_call: TRBV13
cdr3_aa: CASSFRQMNTEAFF
cdr3_nt: TGTGCCAGCAGCTTCCGACAGATGAACACTGAAGCTTTCTTT

j_call: TRBJ2-7
d_call: .
clone_size: .
v_call: TRBV11-2
cdr3_aa: CASSLHGQVAYEQYF
cdr3_nt: TGTGCCAGCAGCTTACACGGCCAGGTCGCCTACGAGCAGTACTTC

j_call: TRBJ1-2
d_call: .
clone_size: .
v_call: TRBV5-1
cdr3_aa: CASSLGQVRTNYGYTF
cdr3_nt: TGCGCCAGCAGCTTGGGGCAGGTCCGTACTAACTATGGCTACACCTTC

j_call: TRBJ2-7
d_call: TRBD2
clone_size: .
v_call: TRBV27
cdr3_aa: CASSVTSGGSYEQYF
cdr3_nt: TGTGCCAGCAGTGTTACTAGCGGGGGTTCCTACGAGCAGTACTTC

j_call: TRBJ1-6
d_call: TRBD1
clone_size: few
v_call: TRBV10-1
cdr3_aa: CASSDPDRAANSPLHF
cdr3_nt: TGCGCCAGCAGTGACCCGGACAGGGCGGCTAATTCACCCCTCCACTTT

j_call: TRBJ2-7
d_call: .
clone_size: few
v_call: TRBV21-1
cdr3_aa: CASSTTCGTEGYEQYF
cdr3_nt: TGTGCCAGCAGCACAACTTGCGGGACAGAGGGCTACGAGCAGTACTTC

j_call: TRBJ2-1
d_call: TRBD2
clone_size: .
v_call: TRBV27
cdr3_aa: CASSTGGEQFF
cdr3_nt: TGTGCCAGCTCTACGGGGGGTGAGCAGTTCTTC

j_call: TRBJ1-2
d_call: .
clone_size: few
v_call: TRBV5-1
cdr3_aa: CASSYPGSLYTF
cdr3_nt: TGCGCCAGCAGCTACCCAGGGTCTCTCTACACCTTC

j_call: TRBJ1-5
d_call: .
clone_size: few
v_call: TRBV30
cdr3_aa: CAWGPGGNQPQHF
cdr3_nt: TGTGCCTGGGGACCAGGGGGCAATCAGCCCCAGCATTTT

j_call: TRBJ1-6
d_call: .
clone_size: .
v_call: TRBV6-1
cdr3_aa: CASSETGSSYNSPLHF
cdr3_nt: TGTGCCAGCAGTGAAACAGGGAGCTCCTATAATTCACCCCTCCACTTT

j_call: TRBJ1-1
d_call: .
clone_size: .
v_call: TRBV4-1
cdr3_aa: CASSQERLQNTEAFF
cdr3_nt: TGCGCCAGCAGCCAAGAAAGACTGCAGAACACTGAAGCTTTCTTT

j_call: TRBJ1-2
d_call: .
clone_size: .
v_call: TRBV21-1
cdr3_aa: CASSDPRNHLAYRSNYGYTF
cdr3_nt: TGTGCCAGCAGCGACCCACGGAATCATCTGGCGTACAGATCTAACTATGGCTACACCTTC

j_call: TRBJ2-2
d_call: .
clone_size: .
v_call: TRBV5-1
cdr3_aa: CASSHREVAATGELFF
cdr3_nt: TGCGCCAGCAGCCACAGAGAGGTAGCGGCTACCGGGGAGCTGTTTTTT

j_call: TRBJ1-4
d_call: .
clone_size: .
v_call: TRBV7-8
cdr3_aa: CASSLANRETNEKLFF
cdr3_nt: TGTGCCAGCAGCTTAGCTAACAGGGAAACTAATGAAAAACTGTTTTTT

j_call: TRBJ2-7
d_call: TRBD2
clone_size: .
v_call: TRBV19
cdr3_aa: CASSIGGAGGSSYEQYF
cdr3_nt: TGTGCCAGTAGTATAGGTGGCGCGGGGGGAAGCTCCTACGAGCAGTACTTC

j_call: TRBJ2-7
d_call: .
clone_size: .
v_call: TRBV18
cdr3_aa: CASSPLDRTASYEQYF
cdr3_nt: TGTGCCAGCTCACCCCTAGACAGGACGGCCTCCTACGAGCAGTACTTC

j_call: TRBJ2-5
d_call: .
clone_size: .
v_call: TRBV10-3
cdr3_aa: CAISEIGEETQYF
cdr3_nt: TGTGCCATCAGTGAGATAGGAGAAGAGACCCAGTACTTC

j_call: TRBJ1-6
d_call: .
clone_size: once
v_call: TRBV5-1
cdr3_aa: CASSFLENSPLHF
cdr3_nt: TGCGCCAGCAGCTTTCTTGAGAATTCACCCCTCCACTTT

j_call: TRBJ1-2
d_call: TRBD1
clone_size: once
v_call: TRBV6-5
cdr3_aa: CASSYSSQGENGYTF
cdr3_nt: TGTGCCAGCAGTTACTCCTCGCAGGGGGAAAATGGCTACACCTTC

j_call: TRBJ1-2
d_call: .
clone_size: .
v_call: TRBV4-1
cdr3_aa: CASSPVEQPGYTF
cdr3_nt: TGCGCCAGCAGCCCCGTGGAACAGCCGGGCTACACCTTC

j_call: TRBJ1-3
d_call: .
clone_size: .
v_call: TRBV6-5
cdr3_aa: CASRAQGGGNTIYF
cdr3_nt: TGTGCCAGCAGAGCACAGGGTGGCGGAAACACCATATATTTT

j_call: TRBJ1-5
d_call: .
clone_size: .
v_call: TRBV7-6
cdr3_aa: CASSLLAGDYQPQHF
cdr3_nt: TGTGCCAGCAGCTTATTGGCGGGGGATTATCAGCCCCAGCATTTT

j_call: TRBJ2-3
d_call: .
clone_size: .
v_call: TRBV27
cdr3_aa: CASSFLRSSTDTQYF
cdr3_nt: TGTGCCAGCAGTTTTTTACGGTCTAGCACAGATACGCAGTATTTT

j_call: TRBJ1-6
d_call: TRBD1
clone_size: .
v_call: TRBV6-6
cdr3_aa: CASRQGAGNSPLHF
cdr3_nt: TGTGCCAGCAGACAGGGGGCGGGTAATTCACCCCTCCACTTT

j_call: TRBJ2-7
d_call: TRBD1
clone_size: .
v_call: TRBV28
cdr3_aa: CASSFTAGQVGDEQYF
cdr3_nt: TGTGCCAGCAGTTTCACAGCTGGACAGGTTGGCGACGAGCAGTACTTC

j_call: TRBJ1-3
d_call: TRBD1
clone_size: .
v_call: TRBV18
cdr3_aa: CASSIGQGNAGNTIYF
cdr3_nt: TGTGCCAGCTCAATCGGACAGGGGAATGCTGGAAACACCATATATTTT